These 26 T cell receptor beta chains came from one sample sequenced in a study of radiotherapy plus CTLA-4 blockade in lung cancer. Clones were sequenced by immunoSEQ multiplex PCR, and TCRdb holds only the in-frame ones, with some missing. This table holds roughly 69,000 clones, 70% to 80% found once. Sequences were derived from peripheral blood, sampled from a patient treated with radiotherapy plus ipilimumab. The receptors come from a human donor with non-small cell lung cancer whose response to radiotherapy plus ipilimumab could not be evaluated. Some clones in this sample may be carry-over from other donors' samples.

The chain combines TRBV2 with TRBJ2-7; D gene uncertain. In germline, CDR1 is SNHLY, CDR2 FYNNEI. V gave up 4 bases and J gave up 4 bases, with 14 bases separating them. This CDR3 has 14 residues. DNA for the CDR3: TGTGCCAGCAGTGTAAGCCCAATAATTTACGAGCAGTACTTC. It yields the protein CASSVSPIIYEQYF.

In DNA, the CDR3 is TGCGCCAGCAGCTTGTCCCGCCCCGGGGAGACCCAGTACTTC. The encoded protein is CASSLSRPGETQYF. This chain links TRBV5-1 with TRBJ2-5; D is unclear. Germline V lookup: CDR1 SGHRS, CDR2 YFSETQ. V lost 1 base and J lost 5, with 12 bases in between. The CDR3 is 14 residues long.

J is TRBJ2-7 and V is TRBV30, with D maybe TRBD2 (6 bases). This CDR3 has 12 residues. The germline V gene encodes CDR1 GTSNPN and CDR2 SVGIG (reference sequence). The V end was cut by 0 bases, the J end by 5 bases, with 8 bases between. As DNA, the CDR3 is TGTGCCTGGAGTGTGGGGGGACACGAGCAGTACTTC. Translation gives CAWSVGGHEQYF.

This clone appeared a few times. DNA for the CDR3: TGTGCCAGCTCACCATTTGTGACAGGGGGCAGATTTGGGAATGAGCAGTTCTTC. This sequence encodes CASSPFVTGGRFGNEQFF. This chain uses TRBV18 with TRBJ2-1; 10 positions agree with TRBD1. V trimming: 2 bases; J trimming: 7 bases; junction bases outside the gene matches: 14. CDR1 and CDR2 from the germline V gene are KGHSH and LQKENI. CDR3 size: 18 residues.

DNA for the CDR3: TGCGCCAGCAGCCAAGATGCAGGCAGCACCGAAAAACTGTTTTTT. It is translated as CASSQDAGSTEKLFF. The chain carries TRBV4-1 and TRBJ1-4; D remains unclear. The CDR3 runs to 15 residues. Germline-derived CDR1 and CDR2 are MGHRA and YSYEKL. V lost 0 bases to trimming and J lost 8 bases, with 13 bases between them.

CDR3 DNA: TGTGCCAGCAGTACCACGCGTCGGGACAGGGGCTACACCTTC. Protein product: CASSTTRRDRGYTF. The V gene is TRBV28, the J gene TRBJ1-2; TRBD1 matches at 8 bases. The CDR3 consists of 14 residues. The ends lost 5 bases at V and 8 bases at J; junction bases unmatched: 10. The germline V gene encodes CDR1 MDHEN and CDR2 SYDVKM.

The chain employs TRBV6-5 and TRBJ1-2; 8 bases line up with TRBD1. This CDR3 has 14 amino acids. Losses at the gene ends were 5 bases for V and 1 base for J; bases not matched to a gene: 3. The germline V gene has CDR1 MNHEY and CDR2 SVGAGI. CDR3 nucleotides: TGTGCCAGCAGTACTGACAGGGGTAACTATGGCTACACCTTC. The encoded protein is CASSTDRGNYGYTF.

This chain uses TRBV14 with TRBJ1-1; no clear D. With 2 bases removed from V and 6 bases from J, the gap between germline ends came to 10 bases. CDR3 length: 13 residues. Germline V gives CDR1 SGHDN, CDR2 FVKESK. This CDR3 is CASSQRRASEAFF. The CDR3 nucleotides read TGTGCCAGCAGCCAAAGGAGGGCTTCTGAAGCTTTCTTT.

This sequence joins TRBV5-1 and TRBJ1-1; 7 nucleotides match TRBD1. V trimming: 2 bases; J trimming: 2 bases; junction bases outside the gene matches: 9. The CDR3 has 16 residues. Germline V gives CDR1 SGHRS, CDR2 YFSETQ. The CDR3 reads CASSLQIQGLNTEAFF. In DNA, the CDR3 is TGCGCCAGCAGCTTACAAATACAGGGGCTTAACACTGAAGCTTTCTTT.

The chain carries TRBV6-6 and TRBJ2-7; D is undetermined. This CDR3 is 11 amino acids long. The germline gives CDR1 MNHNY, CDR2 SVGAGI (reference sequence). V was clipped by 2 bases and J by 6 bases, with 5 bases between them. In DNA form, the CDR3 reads TGTGCCAGCAGTTACCAGTCCGAGCAGTACTTC. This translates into CASSYQSEQYF.

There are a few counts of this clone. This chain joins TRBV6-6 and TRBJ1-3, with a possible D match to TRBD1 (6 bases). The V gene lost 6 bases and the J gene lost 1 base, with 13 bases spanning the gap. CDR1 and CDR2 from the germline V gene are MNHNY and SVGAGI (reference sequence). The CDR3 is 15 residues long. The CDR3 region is CASRPTGSSGNTIYF. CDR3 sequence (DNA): TGTGCCAGCAGACCAACAGGGTCTTCTGGAAACACCATATATTTT.

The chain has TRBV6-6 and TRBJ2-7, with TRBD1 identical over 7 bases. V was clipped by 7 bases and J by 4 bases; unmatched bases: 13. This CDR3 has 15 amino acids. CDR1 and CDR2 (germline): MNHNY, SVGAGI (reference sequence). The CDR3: CASNESPGQSYEQYF. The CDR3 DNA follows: TGTGCCAGCAATGAATCCCCGGGACAGTCTTACGAGCAGTACTTC.

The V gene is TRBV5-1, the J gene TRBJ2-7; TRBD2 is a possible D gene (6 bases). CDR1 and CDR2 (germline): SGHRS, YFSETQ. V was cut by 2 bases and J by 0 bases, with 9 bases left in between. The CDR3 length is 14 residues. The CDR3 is CASSFGSSSYEQYF. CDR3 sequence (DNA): TGCGCCAGCAGCTTCGGGAGTTCCTCCTACGAGCAGTACTTC.

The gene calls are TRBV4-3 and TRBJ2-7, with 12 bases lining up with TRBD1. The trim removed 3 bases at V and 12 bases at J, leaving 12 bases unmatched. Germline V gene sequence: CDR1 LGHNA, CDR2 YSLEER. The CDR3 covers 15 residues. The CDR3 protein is CASSQAHGGTGGAYF. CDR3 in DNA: TGCGCCAGCAGCCAGGCCCACGGGGGGACAGGGGGCGCGTACTTC.

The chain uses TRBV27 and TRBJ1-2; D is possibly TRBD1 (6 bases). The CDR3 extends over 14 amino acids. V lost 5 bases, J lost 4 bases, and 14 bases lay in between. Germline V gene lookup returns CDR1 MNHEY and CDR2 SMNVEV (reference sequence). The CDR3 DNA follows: TGTGCCAGCAGTCCACAGGGAAGCCCCTATGGCTACACCTTC. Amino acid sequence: CASSPQGSPYGYTF.

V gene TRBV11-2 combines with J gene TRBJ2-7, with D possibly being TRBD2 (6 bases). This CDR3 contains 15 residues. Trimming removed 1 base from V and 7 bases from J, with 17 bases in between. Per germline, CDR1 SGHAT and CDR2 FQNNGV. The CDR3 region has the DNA TGTGCCAGCAGCTTAGTGTACGGGGGTCGGGGGGAGCAGTACTTC. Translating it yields CASSLVYGGRGEQYF. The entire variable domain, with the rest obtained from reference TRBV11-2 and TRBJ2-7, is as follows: EAGVAQSPRYKIIEKRQSVAFWCNPISGHATLYWYQQILGQGPKLLIQFQNNGVVDDSQLPKDRFSAERLKGVDSTLKIQPAKLEDSAVYLCASSLVYGGRGEQYFGPGTRLTVT.

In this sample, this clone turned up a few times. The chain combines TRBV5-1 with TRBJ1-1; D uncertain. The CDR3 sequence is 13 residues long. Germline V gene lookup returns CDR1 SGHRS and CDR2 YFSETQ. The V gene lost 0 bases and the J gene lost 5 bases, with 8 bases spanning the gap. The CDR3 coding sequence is TGCGCCAGCAGCTTGGTCGCGGGAACTGAAGCTTTCTTT. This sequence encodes CASSLVAGTEAFF. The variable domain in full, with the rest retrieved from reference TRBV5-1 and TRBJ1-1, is KAGVTQTPRYLIKTRGQQVTLSCSPISGHRSVSWYQQTPGQGLQFLFEYFSETQRNKGNFPGRFSGRQFSNSRSEMNVSTLELGDSALYLCASSLVAGTEAFFGQGTRLTVV.

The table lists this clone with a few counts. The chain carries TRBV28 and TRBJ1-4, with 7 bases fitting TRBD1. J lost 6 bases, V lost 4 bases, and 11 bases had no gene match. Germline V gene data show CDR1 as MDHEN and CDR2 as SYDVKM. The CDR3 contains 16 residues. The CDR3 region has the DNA TGTGCCAGCAGTTACCCCCTGAGGACAGGTGATGAAAAACTGTTTTTT. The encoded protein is CASSYPLRTGDEKLFF. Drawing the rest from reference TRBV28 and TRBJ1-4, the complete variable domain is DVKVTQSSRYLVKRTGEKVFLECVQDMDHENMFWYRQDPGLGLRLIYFSYDVKMKEKGDIPEGYSVSREKKERFSLILESASTNQTSMYLCASSYPLRTGDEKLFFGSGTQLSVL.

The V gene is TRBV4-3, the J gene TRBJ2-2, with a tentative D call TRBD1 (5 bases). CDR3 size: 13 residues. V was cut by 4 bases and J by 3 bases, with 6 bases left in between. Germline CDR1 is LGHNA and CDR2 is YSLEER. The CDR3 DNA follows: TGCGCCAGCAGCCGACAGTACACCGGGGAGCTGTTTTTT. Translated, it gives CASSRQYTGELFF.

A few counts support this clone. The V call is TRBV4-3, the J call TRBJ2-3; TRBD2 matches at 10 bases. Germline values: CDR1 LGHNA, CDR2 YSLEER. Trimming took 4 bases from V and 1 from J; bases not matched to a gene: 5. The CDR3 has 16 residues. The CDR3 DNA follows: TGCGCCAGCAGCCCTCGACTAGCGGGTCGCACAGATACGCAGTATTTT. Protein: CASSPRLAGRTDTQYF.

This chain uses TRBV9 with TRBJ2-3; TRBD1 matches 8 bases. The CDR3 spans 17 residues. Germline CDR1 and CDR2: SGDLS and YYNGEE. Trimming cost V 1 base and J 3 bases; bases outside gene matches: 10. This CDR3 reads CASSVSPRQGITDTQYF. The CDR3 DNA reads TGTGCCAGCAGCGTATCCCCACGACAGGGGATAACAGATACGCAGTATTTT. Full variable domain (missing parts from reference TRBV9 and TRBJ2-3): DSGVTQTPKHLITATGQRVTLRCSPRSGDLSVYWYQQSLDQGLQFLIQYYNGEERAKGNILERFSAQQFPDLHSELNLSSLELGDSALYFCASSVSPRQGITDTQYFGPGTRLTVL.

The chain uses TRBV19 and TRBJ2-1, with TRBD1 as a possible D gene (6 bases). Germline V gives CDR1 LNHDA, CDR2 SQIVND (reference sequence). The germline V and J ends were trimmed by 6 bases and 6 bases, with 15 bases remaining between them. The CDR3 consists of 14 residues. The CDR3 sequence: CASRTSTGINEQFF. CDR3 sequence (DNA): TGTGCCAGTAGGACAAGTACAGGGATCAATGAGCAGTTCTTC.

Here the CDR3 DNA reads TGTGCCAGCAGTTACTGGACAGGGGGCGGAGGAGAAAAACTGTTTTTT. Its protein product is CASSYWTGGGGEKLFF. The chain links TRBV6-5 to TRBJ1-4, with 11 bases lining up with TRBD1. J gave up 8 bases and V 1 base, and 6 bases lay outside the gene matches. From germline, CDR1 is MNHEY and CDR2 SVGAGI. This CDR3 has 16 residues.

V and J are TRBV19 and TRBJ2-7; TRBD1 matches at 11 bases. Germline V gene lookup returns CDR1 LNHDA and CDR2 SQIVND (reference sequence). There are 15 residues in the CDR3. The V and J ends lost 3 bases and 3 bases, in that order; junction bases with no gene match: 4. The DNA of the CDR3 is TGTGCCAGTAGTATGAGGACAGGGGGCAACTACGAGCAGTACTTC. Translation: CASSMRTGGNYEQYF.

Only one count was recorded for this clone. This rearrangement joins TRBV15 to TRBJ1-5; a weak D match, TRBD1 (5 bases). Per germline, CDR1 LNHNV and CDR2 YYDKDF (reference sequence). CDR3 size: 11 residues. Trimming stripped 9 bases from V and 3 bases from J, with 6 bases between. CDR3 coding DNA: TGTGCCACAGGGGTCAATCAGCCCCAGCATTTT. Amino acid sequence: CATGVNQPQHF.

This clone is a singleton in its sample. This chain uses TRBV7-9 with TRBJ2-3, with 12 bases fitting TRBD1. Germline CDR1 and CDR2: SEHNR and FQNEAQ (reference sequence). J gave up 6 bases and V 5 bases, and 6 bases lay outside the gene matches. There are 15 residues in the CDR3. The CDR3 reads CASSPWDRGLDTQYF. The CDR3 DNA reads TGTGCCAGCAGCCCATGGGACAGGGGGCTTGATACGCAGTATTTT.